The 15 T cell receptor beta chains below were found in one sample sequenced in a study of CD8+CD57+ T cells in acquired aplastic anemia (dated by TCRdb to the late 2010s). Expansion of CD8+CD57+ cells had been shown by flow cytometry in the patients chosen for sequencing. Instrument used: Illumina HiSeq 2000. Genomic DNA served as template for TCR beta VDJ combination and CDR3 sequence profiling. TCRdb applied fastp at Q25 and MiXCR to the public reads, then kept only in-frame beta chains. All rows with the same CDR3 protein become a single entry with the most common DNA and genes. In all, the sample holds about 200,000 distinct CDR3 sequences, and about 62% of those were seen once. The top ten constitute roughly 64% of the sample. Specimen: sorted CD4+, CD8+, or CD8+CD57+ T cells (not recorded which) from PBMCs. The origin of the receptors is a human donor with aplastic anemia.

This clonotype was observed a handful of times. The chain employs TRBV10-3 and TRBJ1-6; tentatively, D is TRBD1 (6 bases). Germline CDR1 and CDR2: ENHRY and SYGVKD. The CDR3 covers 14 residues. V dropped 4 bases and J dropped 7 bases, with 11 bases sitting between them. This chain's CDR3 is CAISGKGDNSPLHF. The CDR3 bases are TGTGCCATCAGTGGGAAGGGGGACAATTCACCCCTCCACTTT.

This clonotype appeared many times. This chain connects TRBV19 to TRBJ1-5; 10 bases are shared with TRBD1. This CDR3 region has 16 residues. J lost 4 bases, V lost 5 bases, and 8 bases had no gene match. Germline CDR1 and CDR2: LNHDA and SQIVND (reference sequence). The CDR3 region is CASSFQDRGGNQPQHF. CDR3 DNA sequence: TGTGCCAGTAGTTTTCAGGACAGGGGGGGGAATCAGCCCCAGCATTTT.

This clonotype has just one count. The CDR3 region has the DNA TGTGCCAGCAGCTTCGTCGGTACCTCCTACGAGCAGTACTTC. Protein sequence: CASSFVGTSYEQYF. The V call is TRBV7-2, the J call TRBJ2-7; D gene unclear. This CDR3 is built from 14 residues. Germline V gene sequence: CDR1 SGHTA, CDR2 FQGNSA. V was cut by 3 bases and J by 0 bases, with 9 bases left in between.

The J gene is TRBJ2-3, the V gene TRBV7-9; 8 bases fit TRBD1. The CDR3 runs 15 residues. Germline CDR1 SEHNR, CDR2 FQNEAQ (reference sequence). The J segment lost 1 base and the V segment lost 7 bases, leaving 7 bases of the junction unmatched. The CDR3 sequence: CASNGTGGGTDTQYF. CDR3 in DNA: TGTGCCAGCAACGGTACAGGGGGAGGCACAGATACGCAGTATTTT.

The chain couples TRBV25-1 to TRBJ2-4; D gene ambiguous. V was cut by 2 bases and J by 0 bases, with 2 bases left in between. The CDR3 consists of 13 residues. CDR1 is MGHDK and CDR2 is SYGVNS in the germline V gene. The CDR3 sequence: CASSEVAKNIQYF. In DNA form, the CDR3 reads TGTGCCAGCAGTGAAGTAGCCAAAAACATTCAGTACTTC. The full variable domain, its missing parts supplied by reference TRBV25-1 and TRBJ2-4, is EADIYQTPRYLVIGTGKKITLECSQTMGHDKMYWYQQDPGMELHLIHYSYGVNSTEKGDLSSESTVSRIRTEHFPLTLESARPSHTSQYLCASSEVAKNIQYFGAGTRLSVL.

The rearrangement links TRBV15 to TRBJ2-1; tentative D call: TRBD2 (7 bases). V was cut by 2 bases and J by 7 bases, with 15 bases left in between. The germline gives CDR1 LNHNV, CDR2 YYDKDF (reference sequence). This CDR3 contains 15 residues. Written as DNA, the CDR3 is TGTGCCACCAGCAGAACCCCCGGGGGGCTTAATGAGCAGTTCTTC. It codes for CATSRTPGGLNEQFF.

The V gene is TRBV4-1, the J gene TRBJ2-7, with D possibly being TRBD1 (5 bases). V was shortened by 1 base and J by 6 bases, with 16 bases between the two germline ends. From germline, CDR1 is MGHRA and CDR2 YSYEKL. The CDR3 is 15 residues long. The CDR3 sequence: CASSQVSAGWSEQYF. In nucleotides, the CDR3 is TGCGCCAGCAGCCAAGTTTCGGCAGGGTGGAGCGAGCAGTACTTC.

The rearrangement uses TRBV19 and TRBJ1-5, with D unresolved. Germline V gene lookup returns CDR1 LNHDA and CDR2 SQIVND (reference sequence). Trimming cost V 0 bases and J 3 bases, with 12 bases left between them. There are 16 residues in the CDR3. CDR3 DNA sequence: TGTGCCAGTAGTATAGAACAGCAAATCTACAATCAGCCCCAGCATTTT. Its protein is CASSIEQQIYNQPQHF.

This clonotype was detected many times. The CDR3 region has the DNA TGTGCCAGCAGCAATATTAATTCACCCCTCCACTTT. This gives the protein CASSNINSPLHF. V and J are TRBV9 and TRBJ1-6; D not resolved. Germline CDR1 reads SGDLS; CDR2 reads YYNGEE. Trimming removed 4 bases from V and 6 bases from J, with 5 bases in between. The CDR3 extends over 12 amino acids.

In this sample, this clonotype turned up once. The rearrangement links TRBV9 to TRBJ2-3; unclear D gene. Between the trimmed V and J ends, which lost 4 bases and 2 bases, there was a span of 5 bases. CDR3 length equals 12 residues. Germline CDR1 and CDR2: SGDLS and YYNGEE. The CDR3 DNA is TGTGCCAGCAGCACCTACACAGATACGCAGTATTTT. Amino acid sequence: CASSTYTDTQYF.

This sequence joins TRBV7-8 and TRBJ1-5, with 10 bases lining up with TRBD1. The CDR3 spans 15 residues. Trimming cost V 1 base and J 11 bases; bases outside gene matches: 8. From germline, CDR1 is SGHVS and CDR2 FQNEAQ. In DNA, the CDR3 is TGTGCCAGCAGCTTAGGGACAGGGGGGACTCGTACCCAGCATTTT. Translating gives CASSLGTGGTRTQHF.

V usage is TRBV6-5 and J usage is TRBJ2-7, with D possibly being TRBD1 or TRBD2 (5 bases each). CDR3 length: 14 amino acids. V shed 2 bases and J shed 3 bases, with 11 bases lying between them. The V gene's germline CDR1 is MNHEY and CDR2 SVGAGI. The CDR3 loop reads CASSYGRDHYEQYF. CDR3 DNA: TGTGCCAGCAGTTACGGCAGGGACCACTACGAGCAGTACTTC.

This chain connects TRBV5-1 to TRBJ1-2, with 9 nucleotides matching TRBD1. V lost 4 bases and J lost 5; bases outside the gene matches: 9. The CDR3 extends over 15 amino acids. Germline V gene lookup returns CDR1 SGHRS and CDR2 YFSETQ. The CDR3 loop reads CASSQDGTGSYGYTF. The CDR3 DNA is TGCGCCAGCAGCCAAGATGGGACAGGGTCATATGGCTACACCTTC.

The V and J genes are TRBV20-1 and TRBJ2-1; D gene ambiguous. The V end lost 0 bases, the J end lost 5 bases, and 8 bases lay between the germline ends. CDR1 and CDR2 (germline): DFQATT, SNEGSKA (reference sequence). This CDR3 spans 13 amino acids. Here the CDR3 DNA reads TGCAGTGCTAGAGATCTCCGCAACAATGAGCAGTTCTTC. Translating gives CSARDLRNNEQFF.

The chain recombines TRBV7-3 with TRBJ2-1, with D uncertain. The CDR3 loop spans 11 amino acids. V lost 5 bases and J lost 5, with 4 bases in between. Germline V gives CDR1 SGHTA, CDR2 FQGTGA. The CDR3: CASSTNNEQFF. The DNA of the CDR3 is TGTGCCAGCAGCACTAACAATGAGCAGTTCTTC. The full variable domain, with the rest looked up from reference TRBV7-3 and TRBJ2-1, is GAGVSQTPSNKVTEKGKYVELRCDPISGHTALYWYRQSLGQGPEFLIYFQGTGAADDSGLPNDRFFAVRPEGSVSTLKIQRTERGDSAVYLCASSTNNEQFFGPGTRLTVL.